The entry below describes one T cell receptor beta chain. This record comes from a study of beta chain features in type 1 diabetes. This CDR3 contains 15 residues. The V segment lost 1 base and the J segment 1 base; nucleotides outside the gene matches: 5. The germline V gene encodes CDR1 GTSNPN and CDR2 SVGIG (reference sequence). Isolated RNA was reverse transcribed in full, so expressed TCRB transcripts were sequenced. Libraries were prepared by immunoSEQ multiplex PCR; TCRdb keeps only in-frame clonotypes and omits some of them. The sample includes around 430,000 clones, approximately 28% of them seen just once.

Sequenced input: naive CD4+ T cells from blood. This sequence joins TRBV30 and TRBJ2-3; 7 bases match TRBD2. This clonotype was obtained from a man between 18 and 29 years old in good health. The CDR3 region has the DNA TGTGCCTGGAGTGGGTCTAGCGGACGCACAGATACGCAGTATTTT. Protein: CAWSGSSGRTDTQYF.